This T cell receptor beta chain was captured in a study of T cell repertoires in cytomegalovirus infection. This clonotype was observed a few times. The CDR3 has 16 amino acids. Germline-derived CDR1 and CDR2 are SGHAT and FQNNGV. Trimming took 1 base from V and 4 from J, leaving 16 bases between them. TCRdb re-called the reads with MiXCR, one entry per CDR3 protein. In the table there are fewer than 300,000 distinct CDR3 sequences, roughly 24% of which are singletons. V is TRBV11-2 and J is TRBJ1-1; the D gene is possibly TRBD1 (5 bases). Sequencing used PBMCs. This TCR was recovered from a human donor in good health (CMV status not recorded). Some clones in this sample may be carry-over from other donors' samples. CDR3 loop: CASSLVPGVRVTEAFF. The DNA of the CDR3 is TGTGCCAGCAGCTTAGTTCCGGGGGTGAGAGTCACTGAAGCTTTCTTT.